This T cell receptor (beta chain) is from a study of blood T cell repertoires in COVID-19. Study-level information: The origin of the acute and convalescent COVID-19 samples was the United States, Italy and Spain. T cells, B-cell-depleted T cells, or PBMCs provided the cDNA or gDNA that served as material.

The CDR3 length is 13 residues. Germline V gives CDR1 SNHLY, CDR2 FYNNEI. V was trimmed by 6 bases and J by 1 base, leaving 9 bases between them. Original methodology: Reference gene primer amplification gave nucleated cell count estimates. The protocol was immunoSEQ multiplex PCR, while the TCRdb copy is restricted to in-frame clones and leaves out a portion. The DNA gave D and trimming, while V, J and clone size come from that table. The sample lists about 110,000 clones; more than 80% were seen once. This clone occurred a few times. The receptor was derived from a woman aged 65 to 85 with acute or convalescent COVID-19. Material for sequencing was peripheral blood. The V call is TRBV2, the J call TRBJ1-1; D perhaps matches TRBD1 (5 bases). The CDR3 protein is CASRDTGNTEAFF. The CDR3 bases are TGTGCCAGCAGGGATACAGGGAACACTGAAGCTTTCTTT.